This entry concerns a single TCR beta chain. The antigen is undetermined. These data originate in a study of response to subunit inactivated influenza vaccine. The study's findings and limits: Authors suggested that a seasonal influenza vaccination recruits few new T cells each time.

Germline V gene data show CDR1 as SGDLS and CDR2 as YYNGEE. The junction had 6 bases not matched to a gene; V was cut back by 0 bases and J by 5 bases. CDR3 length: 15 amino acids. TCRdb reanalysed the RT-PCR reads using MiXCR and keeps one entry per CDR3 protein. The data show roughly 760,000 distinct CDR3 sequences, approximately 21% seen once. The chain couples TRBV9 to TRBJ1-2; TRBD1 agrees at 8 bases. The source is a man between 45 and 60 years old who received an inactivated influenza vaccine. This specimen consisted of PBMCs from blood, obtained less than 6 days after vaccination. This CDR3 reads CASSVGTGGDYGYTF. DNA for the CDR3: TGTGCCAGCAGCGTAGGTACAGGGGGAGATTATGGCTACACCTTC.